A selection of T cell receptor beta chains follows, all from one sample in a study of blood T cell repertoires in COVID-19. Clones were sequenced by immunoSEQ multiplex PCR, and TCRdb holds only the in-frame ones, with some missing. The sample yields under 200,000 clones, 65% to 85% seen once. The sequencing input was peripheral blood. Receptors were obtained from a woman aged 60-75 years with acute or convalescent COVID-19. Each CDR3 is given with its conserved first and last residue. Each record gives: clone size, D gene, J gene, V gene, CDR3 DNA, CDR3 protein. A D gene is named only where the DNA matches it firmly. Not all rows give a size; the values are once, few, many and, for expanded clones, a class.

-	-	TRBJ2-2	TRBV28	TGTGCCAGCAGCACAAATGCTCCCGGGGAGCTGTTTTTT	CASSTNAPGELFF
-	-	TRBJ1-2	TRBV27	TGTGCCAATAGACAGCCCCCTAACTATGGCTACACCTTC	CANRQPPNYGYTF
-	-	TRBJ1-1	TRBV23-1	TGCGCCAGCAGTCAATATATTCACACTGAAGCTTTCTTT	CASSQYIHTEAFF
-	TRBD1	TRBJ2-2	TRBV5-1	TGCGCCAGCAAAACCGGGACAGGGCCATACGGGGAGCTGTTTTTT	CASKTGTGPYGELFF
-	-	TRBJ2-2	TRBV9	TGTGCCAGCAGCGCTCTTCAAGCTTCGAACACCGGGGAGCTGTTTTTT	CASSALQASNTGELFF
-	-	TRBJ1-5	TRBV2	TGTGCCAGCAGGGACCAGGGAAATCAGCCCCAGCATTTT	CASRDQGNQPQHF
-	TRBD2	TRBJ2-3	TRBV7-2	TGTGCCAGCAGCCCTCCGGGTGGCGGGGGGGCCCGTGATACGCAGTATTTT	CASSPPGGGGARDTQYF
once	-	TRBJ1-2	TRBV15	TGTGCCACCAGCGGCGGACTCTTC	CATSGGLF
-	-	TRBJ2-7	TRBV5-4	TGTGCCAGCAGCTGGACCTTGGTGGGTAACAGGGACGAGCAGTACTTC	CASSWTLVGNRDEQYF
-	TRBD1	TRBJ2-7	TRBV6-5	TGTGCCAGCAGTTACTCGGGACAGGGACCCTACGAGCAGTACTTC	CASSYSGQGPYEQYF